These T cell receptor beta chains were read from a single sample in a study of T-cell reconstitution after alpha-beta-depleted transplantation in children. Each CDR3 protein is one row after TCRdb ran MiXCR on the PCR reads. This table has hundreds of thousands of distinct CDR3 sequences, less than 20% appearing once. Sequencing was performed on PBMCs, mostly from graft donor cells, taken 360 days after TCRalphabeta/CD19-depleted stem cell transplant. The source of these receptors is a male patient aged 10 to 17 who had a stem cell transplant for acute lymphoblastic leukemia, so the T cells may come from the graft donor. CDR3s include the opening cysteine and the closing phenylalanine or tryptophan. A D gene is named only where the DNA matches it firmly. Clone size is stated in some rows and not others, as once, few, many or a class when expanded.

J: TRBJ2-5
V: TRBV27
size: many
D: TRBD1
CDR3: CASSSWDRRQETQYF
DNA: TGTGCCAGCAGTTCCTGGGACAGACGGCAAGAGACCCAGTACTTC

J: TRBJ2-1
V: TRBV12-3/TRBV12-4
size: -
D: -
CDR3: CASTPQVGDEQFF
DNA: TGTGCCAGCACCCCTCAGGTCGGAGATGAGCAGTTCTTC

J: TRBJ2-2
V: TRBV11-2
size: -
D: TRBD2
CDR3: CASSFGLEEITGELFF
DNA: TGTGCCAGCAGCTTCGGACTAGAGGAGATCACCGGGGAGCTGTTTTTT

J: TRBJ2-1
V: TRBV19
size: few
D: TRBD2
CDR3: CASSIDRTSGSSYNEQFF
DNA: TGTGCCAGTAGTATAGATCGAACTAGCGGGAGTTCCTACAATGAGCAGTTCTTC

J: TRBJ2-2
V: TRBV6-1
size: -
D: -
CDR3: CASSRDWDFTGELFF
DNA: TGTGCCAGCAGTCGGGACTGGGATTTCACCGGGGAGCTGTTTTTT

J: TRBJ2-1
V: TRBV5-1
size: few
D: -
CDR3: CASSSLIGANEQFF
DNA: TGCGCCAGCAGCTCTCTTATTGGGGCCAACGAGCAGTTCTTC

J: TRBJ2-7
V: TRBV5-1
size: -
D: -
CDR3: CASSLEAATSYEQYF
DNA: TGCGCCAGCAGCTTGGAGGCGGCGACCTCCTACGAGCAGTACTTC

J: TRBJ2-1
V: TRBV7-9
size: many
D: -
CDR3: CASSLARAGDKKEFF
DNA: TGTGCCAGCAGCTTAGCGCGGGCAGGGGATAAGAAAGAGTTCTTC

J: TRBJ1-5
V: TRBV5-1
size: few
D: -
CDR3: CASSLAPLGADQPQHF
DNA: TGCGCCAGCAGCTTGGCCCCTCTGGGGGCAGATCAGCCCCAGCATTTT

J: TRBJ2-2
V: TRBV7-7
size: -
D: -
CDR3: CASSLAWGNTGELFF
DNA: TGTGCCAGCAGCTTAGCTTGGGGGAACACCGGGGAGCTGTTTTTT

J: TRBJ2-1
V: TRBV7-2
size: -
D: -
CDR3: CASSLHADYNEQFF
DNA: TGTGCCAGCAGCTTACATGCGGACTACAATGAGCAGTTCTTC

J: TRBJ2-5
V: TRBV6-1
size: -
D: TRBD2
CDR3: CASSVGLALQETQYF
DNA: TGTGCCAGCAGTGTCGGACTAGCGCTGCAAGAGACCCAGTACTTC

J: TRBJ1-3
V: TRBV20-1
size: few
D: -
CDR3: CSARGGSNTIYF
DNA: TGCAGTGCTAGAGGAGGGAGTAACACCATATATTTT

J: TRBJ2-7
V: TRBV19
size: few
D: -
CDR3: CASSPFRGESSYEQYF
DNA: TGTGCCAGTAGCCCGTTTAGGGGAGAGAGCTCCTACGAGCAGTACTTC

J: TRBJ2-3
V: TRBV20-1
size: few
D: -
CDR3: CSARLVGLTDTQYF
DNA: TGCAGTGCTCGACTAGTCGGGCTCACAGATACGCAGTATTTT

J: TRBJ2-1
V: TRBV30
size: -
D: TRBD2
CDR3: CAWSVELAGPYNEQFF
DNA: TGTGCCTGGAGTGTAGAACTAGCGGGCCCCTACAATGAGCAGTTCTTC

J: TRBJ2-7
V: TRBV6-1
size: few
D: -
CDR3: CASTSTRGAYEQYF
DNA: TGTGCCAGCACCTCGACGCGGGGTGCCTACGAGCAGTACTTC

J: TRBJ2-7
V: TRBV29-1
size: few
D: -
CDR3: CSVEPLMGGIREQYF
DNA: TGCAGCGTTGAACCCTTAATGGGGGGTATTCGCGAGCAGTACTTC